The 27 T cell receptor beta chains given below trace back to one sample, sequenced in a study of blood T cell repertoires in COVID-19. Some clones are missing from TCRdb's copy, which holds only in-frame ones; the method was immunoSEQ multiplex PCR. The sample has about 160,000 clones, roughly 79% seen once; the top ten hold 22%. Material: peripheral blood. These receptor sequences come from a woman of 80 years or more with acute or convalescent COVID-19.

The rearrangement links TRBV7-8 to TRBJ1-4; TRBD1 matches at 9 bases. Germline lookup yields CDR1 SGHVS and CDR2 FQNEAQ. This CDR3 is 16 amino acids long. V dropped 5 bases and J dropped 7; count of bases not matched to a gene: 11. CDR3: CASSRRVGQGTEKLFF. CDR3 bases: TGTGCCAGCAGCCGCAGGGTCGGACAGGGGACTGAAAAACTGTTTTTT.

This clone showed up just a few times. This chain uses TRBV3-1 (or the pseudogene TRBV3-2) with TRBJ2-7, with D perhaps matching TRBD2 (6 bases). The CDR3 is 15 residues long. Germline V gene data show CDR1 as LGHDT and CDR2 as YNNKEL (reference sequence). Trimming took 3 bases from V and 0 from J, leaving 12 bases between them. The CDR3 DNA sequence: TGTGCCAGCAGCCACGCGGGGACGGTCTCCTACGAGCAGTACTTC. Its protein is CASSHAGTVSYEQYF.

The chain employs TRBV9 and TRBJ2-1; 7 bases are a match to TRBD2. The germline gives CDR1 SGDLS, CDR2 YYNGEE. After removal of 2 bases from V and 1 base from J, the junction contained 3 bases not matched to a gene. The CDR3 spans 15 residues. The CDR3 sequence: CASSVGLSSYNEQFF. In nucleotides, the CDR3 is TGTGCCAGCAGCGTGGGACTATCTTCCTACAATGAGCAGTTCTTC.

The V and J genes are TRBV7-9 and TRBJ2-3; D call uncertain. The V and J ends lost 2 bases and 0 bases respectively, with 6 bases between them. Germline-derived CDR1 and CDR2 are SEHNR and FQNEAQ (reference sequence). This CDR3 comprises 14 residues. CDR3 sequence reads: CASSLTGSTDTQYF. CDR3 DNA sequence: TGTGCCAGCAGCTTAACCGGTAGCACAGATACGCAGTATTTT.

The chain has TRBV2 and TRBJ2-2; a weak D match, TRBD2 (5 bases). The ends were cut back, 8 bases at V and 6 bases at J, with 10 bases in the middle. This CDR3 comprises 12 residues. CDR1 and CDR2 from the germline V gene are SNHLY and FYNNEI. The CDR3 DNA reads TGTGCCAGCGGGAGAAACGCCGGGGAGCTGTTTTTT. This translates into CASGRNAGELFF.

The V gene is TRBV7-2, the J gene TRBJ1-5; D is perhaps TRBD1 (6 bases). The CDR3 contains 18 residues. The V and J ends lost 2 bases and 0 bases respectively, with 17 bases between them. Germline loops: CDR1 SGHTA, CDR2 FQGNSA. In DNA, the CDR3 is TGTGCCAGCAGCTTAAAGGCCCCCGGGACAAATAGCAATCAGCCCCAGCATTTT. It translates to CASSLKAPGTNSNQPQHF.

V usage is TRBV7-9 and J usage is TRBJ2-3; possibly TRBD2 for D (6 bases). CDR1 SEHNR and CDR2 FQNEAQ come from the germline V gene (reference sequence). Trimming pared 2 bases from V and 3 bases from J, leaving 12 bases between. This CDR3 has 15 residues. For the CDR3, the DNA is TGTGCCAGCAGCTTATGGGGGGAAACTACAGATACGCAGTATTTT. Translating it yields CASSLWGETTDTQYF.

This clone was picked up a small number of times. The rearrangement joins TRBV7-2 to TRBJ2-2; 7 bases agree with TRBD1. Trimming cost V 5 bases and J 7 bases; bases outside gene matches: 7. This CDR3 has 14 amino acids. CDR1 is SGHTA, CDR2 FQGNSA, per germline. The CDR3 region has the DNA TGTGCCAGCAGCGCACGACAGGGCAGCGGGGAGCTGTTTTTT. Its translation: CASSARQGSGELFF. Full variable domain (outside the CDR3, taken from reference TRBV7-2 and TRBJ2-2): GAGVSQSPSNKVTEKGKDVELRCDPISGHTALYWYRQSLGQGLEFLIYFQGNSAPDKSGLPSDRFSAERTGGSVSTLTIQRTQQEDSAVYLCASSARQGSGELFFGEGSRLTVL.

The CDR3 reads CASSVVWHTEAFF. In DNA form, the CDR3 reads TGTGCCAGCAGCGTAGTTTGGCACACTGAAGCTTTCTTT. J is TRBJ1-1 and V is TRBV9, with D hard to call. CDR1 is SGDLS, CDR2 YYNGEE, per germline. V dropped 0 bases and J dropped 3 bases, with 6 bases sitting between them. The CDR3 runs to 13 residues.

The chain employs TRBV18 and TRBJ1-1; possible D gene TRBD1, 5 bases. The CDR3 runs 15 residues. Germline CDR1 reads KGHSH; CDR2 reads LQKENI. With 3 bases removed from V and 0 bases from J, the gap between germline ends came to 11 bases. CDR3 nucleotides: TGTGCCAGCTCACCCGTGGACATAATGAACACTGAAGCTTTCTTT. This translates into CASSPVDIMNTEAFF.

The J gene is TRBJ2-1, the V gene TRBV5-1; a weak D match, TRBD1 (5 bases). This CDR3 spans 15 amino acids. The V end was cut by 0 bases, the J end by 3 bases, with 10 bases between. Germline assignment: CDR1 SGHRS and CDR2 YFSETQ. CDR3 DNA: TGCGCCAGCAGCTTGGTAGGGGATGTCTACAATGAGCAGTTCTTC. The encoded protein is CASSLVGDVYNEQFF. Looking up the rest from reference TRBV5-1 and TRBJ2-1 gives the full variable domain: KAGVTQTPRYLIKTRGQQVTLSCSPISGHRSVSWYQQTPGQGLQFLFEYFSETQRNKGNFPGRFSGRQFSNSRSEMNVSTLELGDSALYLCASSLVGDVYNEQFFGPGTRLTVL.

The CDR3 nucleotides read TGCGCCAGCAGTCCTACAGGGGAGAATTCACCCCTCCACTTT. This translates into CASSPTGENSPLHF. The V and J genes are TRBV10-1 and TRBJ1-6; 7 bases agree with TRBD1. CDR1 is WNHNN and CDR2 is SYGVQD in the germline V gene (reference sequence). The CDR3 loop spans 14 amino acids. With 5 bases clipped from V and 7 bases from J, the junction kept 5 bases outside the gene matches.

The chain recombines TRBV10-3 with TRBJ2-1; 12 bases are shared with TRBD2. Trimming took 3 bases from V and 9 from J; bases not matched to a gene: 3. The CDR3 runs 14 residues. The germline V gene encodes CDR1 ENHRY and CDR2 SYGVKD. This CDR3 is CAISELAGGIEQFF. DNA for the CDR3: TGTGCCATCAGTGAACTAGCGGGAGGTATTGAGCAGTTCTTC.

The sample holds a few counts of this clone. The V call is TRBV5-6, the J call TRBJ2-4, with D maybe TRBD1 (6 bases). V was trimmed by 1 base and J by 0 bases, leaving 11 bases between them. CDR1 and CDR2 (germline): SGHDT, YYEEEE. The CDR3 runs 16 residues. DNA of the CDR3: TGTGCCAGCAGCTTGCCAGGGGCCCTAGCCAAAAACATTCAGTACTTC. It translates to CASSLPGALAKNIQYF.

This rearrangement joins TRBV29-1 to TRBJ2-1, with 7 nucleotides matching TRBD2. The CDR3 totals 14 residues. The germline gives CDR1 SQVTM, CDR2 ANQGSEA. V lost 4 bases to trimming and J lost 4 bases; unmatched junction nucleotides: 7. As DNA, the CDR3 is TGCAGCGTTGGGGCTAGCGGCCCTTACAATGAGCAGTTCTTC. This sequence encodes CSVGASGPYNEQFF.

V and J are TRBV2 and TRBJ2-1; 7 bases fit TRBD2. The CDR3 length is 17 residues. Germline V lookup: CDR1 SNHLY, CDR2 FYNNEI. V shed 5 bases and J 0 bases; nucleotides not matched to a gene: 10. The CDR3: CASSQTLGGSSYNEQFF. CDR3 bases: TGTGCCAGCAGTCAGACCCTTGGCGGGAGCTCCTACAATGAGCAGTTCTTC. Full variable domain (remainder filled in from reference TRBV2 and TRBJ2-1): EPEVTQTPSHQVTQMGQEVILRCVPISNHLYFYWYRQILGQKVEFLVSFYNNEISEKSEIFDDQFSVERPDGSNFTLKIRSTKLEDSAMYFCASSQTLGGSSYNEQFFGPGTRLTVL.

The chain employs TRBV6-5 and TRBJ1-3, with 8 bases that match TRBD1. Germline lookup yields CDR1 MNHEY and CDR2 SVGAGI. This CDR3 is 15 amino acids long. The V and J ends lost 4 bases and 5 bases, in that order; junction bases with no gene match: 7. CDR3 region: CASSSWTGTRNTIYF. Written as DNA, the CDR3 is TGTGCCAGCAGTTCTTGGACAGGGACCAGAAACACCATATATTTT.

The J gene is TRBJ2-1, the V gene TRBV3-1 (or the pseudogene TRBV3-2), with 10 bases matching TRBD2. The J segment lost 9 bases and the V segment lost 1 base, leaving 9 bases of the junction unmatched. Germline loops: CDR1 LGHDT, CDR2 YNNKEL (reference sequence). The CDR3 is 16 residues long. In DNA form, the CDR3 reads TGTGCCAGCAGCCAAGCGTTAACTAGCGGGAAGGGTGAGCAGTTCTTC. Translation gives CASSQALTSGKGEQFF.

The V gene is TRBV30, the J gene TRBJ2-7; 7 nucleotides agree with TRBD2. Trimming cost V 6 bases and J 3 bases; bases outside gene matches: 5. The CDR3 is 12 residues long. CDR1 is GTSNPN and CDR2 is SVGIG in the germline V gene (reference sequence). Written as DNA, the CDR3 is TGTGCCTGCGGGAGGATCGGCTACGAGCAGTACTTC. This gives the protein CACGRIGYEQYF.

This clone was recorded once. CDR3 sequence (DNA): TGTGCCAGCAGCTCCATCGGGTACCCCTCCTACGAGCAGTACTTC. Protein product: CASSSIGYPSYEQYF. The chain carries TRBV7-2 and TRBJ2-7; D gene ambiguous. This CDR3 comprises 15 residues. Germline CDR1 is SGHTA and CDR2 is FQGNSA. Trimming took off 4 bases at V and 0 bases at J, with 13 bases between the two ends. The whole variable domain, filled in from reference TRBV7-2 and TRBJ2-7, reads GAGVSQSPSNKVTEKGKDVELRCDPISGHTALYWYRQSLGQGLEFLIYFQGNSAPDKSGLPSDRFSAERTGGSVSTLTIQRTQQEDSAVYLCASSSIGYPSYEQYFGPGTRLTVT.

This clone was counted a single time. The chain recombines TRBV6-5 with TRBJ2-7, with D perhaps TRBD1 (5 bases). V was cut by 8 bases and J by 7 bases, with 18 bases left in between. Germline values: CDR1 MNHEY, CDR2 SVGAGI. The CDR3 spans 13 residues. The CDR3 loop reads CASRSGAAYEQYF. In nucleotides, the CDR3 is TGTGCCAGCCGTTCTGGGGCAGCTTATGAGCAGTACTTC.

CDR3 residues: CASSYGTSGSRGQYF. For the CDR3, the DNA is TGTGCCAGCAGCTATGGGACTAGCGGGAGTAGGGGGCAGTACTTC. The chain combines TRBV11-2 with TRBJ2-7, with 14 bases that match TRBD2. Losses at the gene ends were 4 bases for V and 9 bases for J; bases not matched to a gene: 8. Germline-derived CDR1 and CDR2 are SGHAT and FQNNGV. The length of the CDR3 is 15 residues.

The CDR3 protein is CASSETSLDSSGQYF. The CDR3 nucleotides read TGTGCCAGCAGCGAGACTAGTCTCGACTCCTCCGGGCAGTACTTC. The V and J genes are TRBV3-1 (or the pseudogene TRBV3-2) and TRBJ2-7; maybe TRBD2 (6 bases). Trimming pared 5 bases from V and 9 bases from J, leaving 23 bases between. Germline V gene sequence: CDR1 LGHDT, CDR2 YNNKEL (reference sequence). The CDR3 is 15 amino acids.

CDR3 residues: CASSFASGAGRRNEQFF. The CDR3 coding sequence is TGCGCCAGCAGCTTTGCCAGCGGGGCGGGACGTCGTAATGAGCAGTTCTTC. V usage is TRBV5-1 and J usage is TRBJ2-1, with 7 nucleotides matching TRBD2. Germline V gene data show CDR1 as SGHRS and CDR2 as YFSETQ. The CDR3 consists of 17 residues. Trimming took 2 bases from V and 7 from J; bases not matched to a gene: 15.

The chain links TRBV18 to TRBJ1-1; 8 nucleotides align to TRBD1. The V gene end was trimmed by 3 bases and the J gene end by 4 bases; junction bases not matched to a gene: 10. Germline V gene lookup returns CDR1 KGHSH and CDR2 LQKENI. This CDR3 comprises 16 residues. DNA of the CDR3: TGTGCCAGCTCACCTGGACAGGGACGGGCGAGCACTGAAGCTTTCTTT. Translation gives CASSPGQGRASTEAFF.

This rearrangement joins TRBV9 to TRBJ2-3; 10 bases match TRBD2. The V gene's germline CDR1 is SGDLS and CDR2 YYNGEE. The trim removed 2 bases at V and 6 bases at J, leaving 6 bases unmatched. CDR3 size: 15 residues. The CDR3 DNA sequence: TGTGCCAGCAGCGTCAGCGGGGGGGCATCCGATACGCAGTATTTT. It specifies CASSVSGGASDTQYF.

This clone was recorded many times. This chain links TRBV2 with TRBJ1-6, with 8 bases fitting TRBD1. Per the germline V gene, CDR1 is SNHLY and CDR2 is FYNNEI. V shed 2 bases, J shed 10 bases, and the junction held 7 bases outside the gene matches. The CDR3 has 15 residues. In DNA form, the CDR3 reads TGTGCCAGCAGTGAATTGGGGACAGGAACCTCACCCCTCCACTTT. This sequence encodes CASSELGTGTSPLHF.